The T cell receptor (beta chain) under discussion was sequenced for a study of blood T cells in healthy people across ages. The authors isolated at least 6.5 million PBMCs per sample. A J-beta primer mix and a sample-barcoded 5' primer were used in a second PCR of roughly 6 to 12 cycles. Tagging of each cDNA molecule was performed by a template-switch adaptor with 12 random nucleotides. TCRdb reprocessed the 5' RACE reads with MiXCR, giving one entry per CDR3 protein. The table has about 900,000 distinct CDR3 sequences, under 80% seen once. Study findings and constraints: Estimates of total diversity, which came from one million sequenced T cells, were considered to be underestimates. Strong correlation was found linking TCR beta diversity to naive T cell percentage.

The CDR3 totals 19 residues. Germline CDR1 reads ENHRY; CDR2 reads SYGVKD. V was clipped by 3 bases and J by 2 bases; unmatched bases: 16. Only a few counts were recorded for this clonotype. Its antigen is as yet unknown. The sequence was collected from a man aged 25-45 years in good health. The chain links TRBV10-3 to TRBJ2-3, with 8 bases identical to TRBD1. Sequencing used blood. Here the CDR3 DNA reads TGTGCCATCAGTGATTCGAGGACAGGGTTGGTTACAGTCACAGATACGCAGTATTTT. This translates into CAISDSRTGLVTVTDTQYF.